What follows describes a single TCR beta chain. Its antigen remains unidentified. The junction departs from germline at one end; a sequencing error may be responsible. The CDR3 sequence is 15 residues long. Per germline, CDR1 SGHRS and CDR2 YFSETQ. The data are from a study of blood T cells in healthy people across ages. The use of a sample-barcoded 5' primer and a J-beta primer mix characterized a second PCR of roughly 7 to 11 cycles. Via MiXCR, TCRdb re-called the 5' RACE reads, giving one row per CDR3 protein. The repertoire holds some 1.7 million distinct CDR3 sequences, approximately 28% seen once, with 7.7% in the top ten. General study results and limits: Estimates based on one million T cells were treated as lower bounds. While age rose, TCR beta diversity per million T cells dropped in a roughly linear way.

The clonotype originates from a woman in her twenties or thirties in good health. The sample consisted of blood. The rearrangement joins TRBV5-1 to TRBJ2-2, with TRBD1 matching 7 bases. The CDR3 DNA follows: TGCGCCAGCAACAGGGACAGTTGGAACGCCGGGGAGCTGTTTTTT. Its translation: CASNRDSWNAGELFF.